Reported below is one TCR beta chain. Its matching antigen is unknown. The data stem from a study of T cells in pancreatic ductal adenocarcinoma. Selected pancreatic ductal adenocarcinoma patients had undergone surgery without neoadjuvant therapy. Points from the study as a whole: Unique clonotypes were roughly 7.2-fold more numerous in blood than in tumor.

TCRdb's copy holds only in-frame clones and misses some; the assay was immunoSEQ multiplex PCR. The repertoire consists of 97,000 or so clones, with 90% to 95% occurring once and the leading ten covering around 3.2%. The V gene lost 6 bases and the J gene lost 3 bases, with 9 bases spanning the gap. Germline CDR1 is SQVTM and CDR2 is ANQGSEA. The CDR3 runs to 12 residues. The specimen was PBMCs. This sequence joins TRBV29-1 and TRBJ2-1, with D perhaps matching TRBD2 (5 bases). The sequence came from a human donor with pancreatic ductal adenocarcinoma. The CDR3 DNA reads TGCAGCGTCTCCCGGGACTACAATGAGCAGTTCTTC. Amino acid sequence: CSVSRDYNEQFF.